This record covers a single TCR beta chain. This record belongs to a study of shared clonotypes between healthy human individuals. CD45RO negativity and positive selection for CCR7 defined naive CD8 cells, a population that excluded terminally differentiated effector memory CD45RA+ cells. Sequencing was performed with immunoSEQ multiplex PCR; in TCRdb, only in-frame clones are kept and a portion is missing. The sample shows millions of clones, over 85% of them seen only once. V was shortened by 1 base and J by 4 bases, with 10 bases between the two germline ends. Germline CDR1 reads MGHRA; CDR2 reads YSYEKL. The CDR3 totals 14 residues.

The sequence derives from a man aged 18 to 30 in good health. Sequenced sample: naive CD8+ T cells sorted from blood. The gene calls are TRBV4-1 and TRBJ1-2, with D possibly matching TRBD1 (5 bases). In DNA, the CDR3 is TGCGCCAGCAGCCAAGGTGAGGGGCTCTATGGCTACACCTTC. Residues: CASSQGEGLYGYTF.